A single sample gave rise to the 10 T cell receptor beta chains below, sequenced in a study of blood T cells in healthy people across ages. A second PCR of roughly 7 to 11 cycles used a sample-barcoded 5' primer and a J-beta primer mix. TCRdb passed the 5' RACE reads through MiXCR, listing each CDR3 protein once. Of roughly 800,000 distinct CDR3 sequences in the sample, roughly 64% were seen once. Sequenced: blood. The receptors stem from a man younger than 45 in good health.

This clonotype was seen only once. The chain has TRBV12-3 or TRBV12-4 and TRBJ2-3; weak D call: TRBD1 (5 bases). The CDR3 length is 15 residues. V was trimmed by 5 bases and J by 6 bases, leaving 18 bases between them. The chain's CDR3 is CASSDARQRSDTQYF. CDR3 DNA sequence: TGTGCCAGCAGTGACGCAAGACAGAGGTCGGATACGCAGTATTTT.

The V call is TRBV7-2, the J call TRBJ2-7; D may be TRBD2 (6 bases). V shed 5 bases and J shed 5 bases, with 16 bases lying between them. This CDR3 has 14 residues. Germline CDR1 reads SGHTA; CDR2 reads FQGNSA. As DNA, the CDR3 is TGTGCCAGCAGCGATTTGAGGGAGGCAAACGAGCAGTACTTC. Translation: CASSDLREANEQYF.

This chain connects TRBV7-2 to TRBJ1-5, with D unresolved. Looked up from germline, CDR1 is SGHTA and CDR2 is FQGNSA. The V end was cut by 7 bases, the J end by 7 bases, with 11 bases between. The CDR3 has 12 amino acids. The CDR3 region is CASTLTGQPQHF. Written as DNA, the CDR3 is TGTGCCAGCACCCTTACGGGGCAGCCCCAGCATTTT.

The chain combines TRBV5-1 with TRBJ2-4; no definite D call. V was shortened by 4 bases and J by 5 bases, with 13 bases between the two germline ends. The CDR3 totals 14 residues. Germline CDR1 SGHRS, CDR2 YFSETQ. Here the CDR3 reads CASSLSPSENIQYF. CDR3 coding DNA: TGCGCCAGCAGCCTAAGCCCGAGCGAAAACATTCAGTACTTC. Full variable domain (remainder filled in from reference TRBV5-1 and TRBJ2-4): KAGVTQTPRYLIKTRGQQVTLSCSPISGHRSVSWYQQTPGQGLQFLFEYFSETQRNKGNFPGRFSGRQFSNSRSEMNVSTLELGDSALYLCASSLSPSENIQYFGAGTRLSVL.

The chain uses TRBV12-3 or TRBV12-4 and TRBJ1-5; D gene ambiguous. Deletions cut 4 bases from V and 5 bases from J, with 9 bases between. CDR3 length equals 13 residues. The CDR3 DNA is TGTGCCAGCAGTTGGTCGGGAGATCAGCCCCAGCATTTT. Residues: CASSWSGDQPQHF.

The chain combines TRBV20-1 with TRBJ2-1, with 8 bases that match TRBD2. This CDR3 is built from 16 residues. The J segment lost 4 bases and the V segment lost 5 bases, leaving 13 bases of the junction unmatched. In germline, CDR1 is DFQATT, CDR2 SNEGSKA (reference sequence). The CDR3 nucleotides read TGCAGTGCTGGGGTCGATCCGGGGGGGCGGTACAATGAGCAGTTCTTC. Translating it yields CSAGVDPGGRYNEQFF.

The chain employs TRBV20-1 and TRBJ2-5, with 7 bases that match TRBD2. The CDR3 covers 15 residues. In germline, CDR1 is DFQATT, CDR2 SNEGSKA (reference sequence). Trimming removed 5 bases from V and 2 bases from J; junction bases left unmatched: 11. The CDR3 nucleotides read TGCAGTGCTTCGGGGGAGGGCATGTTACAAGAGACCCAGTACTTC. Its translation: CSASGEGMLQETQYF.

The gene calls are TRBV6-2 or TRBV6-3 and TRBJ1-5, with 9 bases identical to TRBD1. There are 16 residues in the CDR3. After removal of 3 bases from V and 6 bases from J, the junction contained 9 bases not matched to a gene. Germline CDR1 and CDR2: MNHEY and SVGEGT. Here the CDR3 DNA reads TGTGCCAGCAGTTATAAGACGGGACAGGGTAGTCAGCCCCAGCATTTT. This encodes CASSYKTGQGSQPQHF.

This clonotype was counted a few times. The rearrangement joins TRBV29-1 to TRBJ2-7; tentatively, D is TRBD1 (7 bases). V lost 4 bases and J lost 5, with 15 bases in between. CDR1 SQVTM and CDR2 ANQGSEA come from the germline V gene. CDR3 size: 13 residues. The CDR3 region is CSVVPQGEDEQYF. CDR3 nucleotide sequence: TGCAGCGTTGTCCCGCAGGGGGAGGACGAGCAGTACTTC.

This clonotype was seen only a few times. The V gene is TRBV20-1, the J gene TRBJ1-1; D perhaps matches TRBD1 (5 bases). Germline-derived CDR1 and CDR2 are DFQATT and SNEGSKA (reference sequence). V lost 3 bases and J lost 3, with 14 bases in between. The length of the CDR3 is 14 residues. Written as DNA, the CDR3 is TGCAGTGCTAGGGTCGTGATCAGGGACACTGAAGCTTTCTTT. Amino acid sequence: CSARVVIRDTEAFF.